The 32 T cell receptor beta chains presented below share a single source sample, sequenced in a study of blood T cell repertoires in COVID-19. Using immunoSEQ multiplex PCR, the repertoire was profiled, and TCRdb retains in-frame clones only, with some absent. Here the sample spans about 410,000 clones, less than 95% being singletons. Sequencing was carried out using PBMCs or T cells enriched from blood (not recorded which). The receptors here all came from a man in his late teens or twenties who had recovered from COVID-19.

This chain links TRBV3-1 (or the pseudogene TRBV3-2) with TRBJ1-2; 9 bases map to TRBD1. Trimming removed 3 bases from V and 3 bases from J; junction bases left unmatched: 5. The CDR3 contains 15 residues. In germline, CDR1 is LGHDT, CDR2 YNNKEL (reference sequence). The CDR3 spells CASSQRDRVDYGYTF. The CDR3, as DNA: TGTGCCAGCAGCCAGAGGGACAGGGTAGACTATGGCTACACCTTC.

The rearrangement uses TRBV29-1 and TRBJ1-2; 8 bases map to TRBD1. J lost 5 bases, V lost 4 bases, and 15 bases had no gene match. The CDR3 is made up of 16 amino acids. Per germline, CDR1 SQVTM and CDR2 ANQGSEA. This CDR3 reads CSVAGGADPGLYGYTF. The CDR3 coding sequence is TGCAGCGTTGCAGGGGGCGCGGATCCCGGCCTATATGGCTACACCTTC.

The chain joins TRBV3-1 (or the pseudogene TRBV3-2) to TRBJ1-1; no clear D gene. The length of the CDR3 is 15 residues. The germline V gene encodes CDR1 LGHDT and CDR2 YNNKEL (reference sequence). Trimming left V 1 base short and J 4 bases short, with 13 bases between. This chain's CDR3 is CASSQAAKRATEAFF. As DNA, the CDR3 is TGTGCCAGCAGCCAAGCTGCGAAGAGGGCCACTGAAGCTTTCTTT.

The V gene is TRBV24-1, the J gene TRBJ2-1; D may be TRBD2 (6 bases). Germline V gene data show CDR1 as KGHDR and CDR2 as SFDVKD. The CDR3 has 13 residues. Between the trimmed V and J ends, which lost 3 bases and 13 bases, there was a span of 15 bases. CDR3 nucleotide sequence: TGTGCCACCAGTGATCCGGTCACCGGACTACAGTTCTTC. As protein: CATSDPVTGLQFF.

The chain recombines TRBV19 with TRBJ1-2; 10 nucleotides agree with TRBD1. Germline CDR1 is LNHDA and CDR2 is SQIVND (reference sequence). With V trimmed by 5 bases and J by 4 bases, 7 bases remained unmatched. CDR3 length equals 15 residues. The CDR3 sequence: CASSVETGGSYGYTF. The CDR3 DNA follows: TGTGCCAGTAGTGTGGAGACAGGGGGCAGCTATGGCTACACCTTC. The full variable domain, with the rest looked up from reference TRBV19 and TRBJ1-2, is DGGITQSPKYLFRKEGQNVTLSCEQNLNHDAMYWYRQDPGQGLRLIYYSQIVNDFQKGDIAEGYSVSREKKESFPLTVTSAQKNPTAFYLCASSVETGGSYGYTFGSGTRLTVV.

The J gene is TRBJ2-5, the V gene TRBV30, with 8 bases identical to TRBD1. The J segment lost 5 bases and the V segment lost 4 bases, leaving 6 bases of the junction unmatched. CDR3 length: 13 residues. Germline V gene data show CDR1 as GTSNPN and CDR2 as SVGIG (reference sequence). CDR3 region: CAWTGGRWETQYF. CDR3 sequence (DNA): TGTGCCTGGACAGGGGGCCGGTGGGAGACCCAGTACTTC.

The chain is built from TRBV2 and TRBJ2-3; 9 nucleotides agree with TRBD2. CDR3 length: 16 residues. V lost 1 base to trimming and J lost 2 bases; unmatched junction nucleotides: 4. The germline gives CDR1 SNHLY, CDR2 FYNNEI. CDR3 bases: TGTGCCAGCAGTGAAGGCCTAGCGGGGACCACAGATACGCAGTATTTT. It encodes CASSEGLAGTTDTQYF. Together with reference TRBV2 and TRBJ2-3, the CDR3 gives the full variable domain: EPEVTQTPSHQVTQMGQEVILRCVPISNHLYFYWYRQILGQKVEFLVSFYNNEISEKSEIFDDQFSVERPDGSNFTLKIRSTKLEDSAMYFCASSEGLAGTTDTQYFGPGTRLTVL.

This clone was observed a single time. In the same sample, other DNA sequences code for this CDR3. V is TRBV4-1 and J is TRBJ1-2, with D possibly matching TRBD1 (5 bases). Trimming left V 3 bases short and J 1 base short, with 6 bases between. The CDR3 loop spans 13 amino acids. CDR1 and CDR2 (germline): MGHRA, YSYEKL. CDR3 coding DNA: TGCGCCAGCAGCCAGCAGGGTAACTATGGCTACACCTTC. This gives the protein CASSQQGNYGYTF.

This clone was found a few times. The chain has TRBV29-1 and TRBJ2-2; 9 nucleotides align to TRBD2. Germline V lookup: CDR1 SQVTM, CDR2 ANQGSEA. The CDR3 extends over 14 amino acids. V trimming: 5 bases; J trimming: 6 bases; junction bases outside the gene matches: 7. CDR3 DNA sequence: TGCAGCGTTCGATTCGCGGGAGGGGCCGGGGAGCTGTTTTTT. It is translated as CSVRFAGGAGELFF.

In DNA form, the CDR3 reads TGTGCCAGTAGCACTATAGCGGGTCCCCCCTACGAGCAGTACTTC. Translated: CASSTIAGPPYEQYF. J is TRBJ2-7 and V is TRBV19; 7 bases line up with TRBD2. The germline CDR1 and CDR2 sequences are LNHDA and SQIVND (reference sequence). The CDR3 consists of 15 residues. Germline trimming cut 6 bases from V and 2 bases from J; bases unmatched to any gene: 10.

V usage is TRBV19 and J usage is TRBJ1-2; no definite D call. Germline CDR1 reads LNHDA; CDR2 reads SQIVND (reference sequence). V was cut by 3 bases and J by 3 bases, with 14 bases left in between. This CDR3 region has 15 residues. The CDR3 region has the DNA TGTGCCAGTAGTATTAGTGTTTGGGAGGACTATGGCTACACCTTC. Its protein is CASSISVWEDYGYTF.

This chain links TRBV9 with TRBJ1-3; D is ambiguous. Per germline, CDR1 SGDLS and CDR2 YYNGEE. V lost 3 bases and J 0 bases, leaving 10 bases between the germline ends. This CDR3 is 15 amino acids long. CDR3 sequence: CASSAVGGSGNTIYF. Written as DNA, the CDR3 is TGTGCCAGCAGCGCGGTCGGAGGCTCTGGAAACACCATATATTTT.

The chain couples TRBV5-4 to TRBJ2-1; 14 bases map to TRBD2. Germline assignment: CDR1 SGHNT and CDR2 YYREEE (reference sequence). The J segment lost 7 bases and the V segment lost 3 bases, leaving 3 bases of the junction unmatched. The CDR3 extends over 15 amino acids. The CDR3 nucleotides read TGTGCCAGCAGCTCCGGGACTAGCGGGGGAAATGAGCAGTTCTTC. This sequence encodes CASSSGTSGGNEQFF.

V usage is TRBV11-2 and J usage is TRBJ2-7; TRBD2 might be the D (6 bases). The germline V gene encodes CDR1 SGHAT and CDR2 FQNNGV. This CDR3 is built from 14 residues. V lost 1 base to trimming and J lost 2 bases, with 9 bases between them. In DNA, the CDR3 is TGTGCCAGCAGCTTAGCTGGACTACCCTACGAGCAGTACTTC. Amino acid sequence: CASSLAGLPYEQYF.

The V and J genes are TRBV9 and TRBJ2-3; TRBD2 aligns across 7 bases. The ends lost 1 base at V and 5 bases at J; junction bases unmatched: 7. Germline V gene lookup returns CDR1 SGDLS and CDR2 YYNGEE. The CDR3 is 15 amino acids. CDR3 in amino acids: CASSVKAGDVDTQYF. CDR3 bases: TGTGCCAGCAGCGTAAAGGCGGGGGACGTAGATACGCAGTATTTT.

As DNA, the CDR3 is TGTGCCAGCAGGCTGGGACTTCACGCCGGGGAGCTGTTTTTT. This translates into CASRLGLHAGELFF. The chain recombines TRBV28 with TRBJ2-2; D is possibly TRBD2 (6 bases). This CDR3 is 14 amino acids long. Germline CDR1 reads MDHEN; CDR2 reads SYDVKM. Trimming cost V 6 bases and J 6 bases, with 14 bases left between them.

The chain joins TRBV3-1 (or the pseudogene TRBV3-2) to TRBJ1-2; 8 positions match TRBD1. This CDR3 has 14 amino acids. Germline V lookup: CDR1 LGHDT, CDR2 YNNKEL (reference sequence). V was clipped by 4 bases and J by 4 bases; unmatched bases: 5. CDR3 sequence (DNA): TGTGCCAGCAGCCCTCCGGACAGGGTCTATGGCTACACCTTC. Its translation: CASSPPDRVYGYTF.

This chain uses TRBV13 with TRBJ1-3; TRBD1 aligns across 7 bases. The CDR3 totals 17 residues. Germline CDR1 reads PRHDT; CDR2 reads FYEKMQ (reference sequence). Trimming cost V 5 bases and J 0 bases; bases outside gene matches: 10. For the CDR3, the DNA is TGTGCCAGCAGCACTTATATCACAGGGGACTCTGGAAACACCATATATTTT. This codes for CASSTYITGDSGNTIYF.

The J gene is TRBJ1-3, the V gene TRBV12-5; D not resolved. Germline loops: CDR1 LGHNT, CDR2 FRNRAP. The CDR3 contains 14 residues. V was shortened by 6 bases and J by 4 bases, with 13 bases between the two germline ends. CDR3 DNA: TGTGCTAGTGGGTCGGGAAATCCAGGAAACACCATATATTTT. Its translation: CASGSGNPGNTIYF.

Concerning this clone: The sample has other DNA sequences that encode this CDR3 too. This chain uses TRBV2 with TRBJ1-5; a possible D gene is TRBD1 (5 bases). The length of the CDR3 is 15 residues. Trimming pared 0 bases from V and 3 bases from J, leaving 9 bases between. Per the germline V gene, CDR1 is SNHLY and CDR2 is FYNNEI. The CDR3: CASSEARGYNQPQHF. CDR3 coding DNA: TGTGCCAGCAGTGAAGCGCGGGGGTACAATCAGCCCCAGCATTTT.

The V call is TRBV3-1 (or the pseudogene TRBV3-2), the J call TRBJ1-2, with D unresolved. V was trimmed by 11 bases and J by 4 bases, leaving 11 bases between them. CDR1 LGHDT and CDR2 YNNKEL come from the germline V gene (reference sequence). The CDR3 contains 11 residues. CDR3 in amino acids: CAGGSGYGYTF. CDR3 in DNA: TGTGCCGGAGGGAGCGGCTATGGCTACACCTTC.

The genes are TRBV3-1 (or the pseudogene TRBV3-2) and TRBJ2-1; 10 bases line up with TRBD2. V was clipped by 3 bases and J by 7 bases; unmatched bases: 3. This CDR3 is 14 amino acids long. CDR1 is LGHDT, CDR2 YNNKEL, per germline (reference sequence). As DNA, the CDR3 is TGTGCCAGCAGCCATAGCGGGAGGTTGAATGAGCAGTTCTTC. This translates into CASSHSGRLNEQFF.

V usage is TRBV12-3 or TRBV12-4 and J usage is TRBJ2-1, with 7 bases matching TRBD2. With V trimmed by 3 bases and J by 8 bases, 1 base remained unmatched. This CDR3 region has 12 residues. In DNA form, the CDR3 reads TGTGCCAGCAGTTTTAGCGGGTATGAGCAGTTCTTC. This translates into CASSFSGYEQFF.

The CDR3 nucleotides are TGTGCCAGCAGCTTAGTAGAAGGGACTAGGACTGAAGCTTTCTTT. Translating it yields CASSLVEGTRTEAFF. The rearrangement joins TRBV11-2 to TRBJ1-1, with D perhaps TRBD1 (5 bases). Germline V CDR1 and CDR2: SGHAT, FQNNGV. CDR3 size: 15 residues. V lost 1 base, J lost 5 bases, and 14 bases lay in between.

The CDR3 coding sequence is TGTGCCAGCAGCCCGCAACGGGGGGGAGACACTGAAGCTTTCTTT. Translated: CASSPQRGGDTEAFF. The chain carries TRBV3-1 (or the pseudogene TRBV3-2) and TRBJ1-1; possibly TRBD1 for D (5 bases). Trimming stripped 4 bases from V and 3 bases from J, with 15 bases between. CDR3 length equals 15 residues. Germline lookup yields CDR1 LGHDT and CDR2 YNNKEL (reference sequence).

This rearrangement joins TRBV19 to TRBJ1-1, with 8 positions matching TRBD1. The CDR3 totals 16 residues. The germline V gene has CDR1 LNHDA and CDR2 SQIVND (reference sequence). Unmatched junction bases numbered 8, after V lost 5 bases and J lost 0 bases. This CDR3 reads CASSLTGTGMNTEAFF. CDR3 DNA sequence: TGTGCCAGTAGTCTAACCGGGACAGGAATGAACACTGAAGCTTTCTTT. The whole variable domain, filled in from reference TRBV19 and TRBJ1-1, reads DGGITQSPKYLFRKEGQNVTLSCEQNLNHDAMYWYRQDPGQGLRLIYYSQIVNDFQKGDIAEGYSVSREKKESFPLTVTSAQKNPTAFYLCASSLTGTGMNTEAFFGQGTRLTVV.

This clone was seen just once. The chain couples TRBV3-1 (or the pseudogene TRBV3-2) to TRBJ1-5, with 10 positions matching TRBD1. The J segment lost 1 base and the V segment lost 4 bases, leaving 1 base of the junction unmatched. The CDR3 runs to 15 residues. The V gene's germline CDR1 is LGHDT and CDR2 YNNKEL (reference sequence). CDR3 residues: CASSLGQGSNQPQHF. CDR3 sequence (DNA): TGTGCCAGCAGCCTGGGACAGGGGAGCAATCAGCCCCAGCATTTT.

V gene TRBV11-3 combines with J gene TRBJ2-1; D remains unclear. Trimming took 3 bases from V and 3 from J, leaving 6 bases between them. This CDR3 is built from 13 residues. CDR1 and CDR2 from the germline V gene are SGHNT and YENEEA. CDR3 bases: TGTGCCAGCAGCTTGGGCCTCTACAATGAGCAGTTCTTC. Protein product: CASSLGLYNEQFF. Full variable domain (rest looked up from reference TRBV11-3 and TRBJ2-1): EAGVVQSPRYKIIEKKQPVAFWCNPISGHNTLYWYLQNLGQGPELLIRYENEEAVDDSQLPKDRFSAERLKGVDSTLKIQPAELGDSAVYLCASSLGLYNEQFFGPGTRLTVL.

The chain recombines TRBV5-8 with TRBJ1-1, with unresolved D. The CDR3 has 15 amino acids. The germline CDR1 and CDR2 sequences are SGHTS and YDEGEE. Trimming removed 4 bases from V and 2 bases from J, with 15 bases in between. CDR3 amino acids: CASSPRRGSNTEAFF. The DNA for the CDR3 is TGTGCCAGCAGCCCTCGACGCGGGTCTAACACTGAAGCTTTCTTT.

CDR3 nucleotide sequence: TGTGCCACCAGCAGGGGACGCGGGGGCACTGAAGCTTTCTTT. Translation gives CATSRGRGGTEAFF. V and J are TRBV15 and TRBJ1-1; TRBD1 might be the D (5 bases). The germline gives CDR1 LNHNV, CDR2 YYDKDF (reference sequence). The CDR3 is 14 amino acids. V lost 3 bases and J lost 4, with 12 bases in between.

For the CDR3, the DNA is TGTGCCAGCAAGGGACAGGAGAGCACTGAAGCTTTCTTT. Protein product: CASKGQESTEAFF. The chain carries TRBV19 and TRBJ1-1, with 8 bases fitting TRBD1. The CDR3 loop spans 13 amino acids. Unmatched junction bases numbered 7, after V lost 9 bases and J lost 4 bases. CDR1 is LNHDA, CDR2 SQIVND, per germline (reference sequence).

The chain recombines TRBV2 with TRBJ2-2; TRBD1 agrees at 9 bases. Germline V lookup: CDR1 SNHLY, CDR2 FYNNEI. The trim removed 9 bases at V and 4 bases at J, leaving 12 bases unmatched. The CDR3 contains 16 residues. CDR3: CASLSDRGSATGELFF. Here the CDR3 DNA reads TGTGCCAGTCTTTCGGACAGGGGTTCGGCCACCGGGGAGCTGTTTTTT.